This record looks at one T cell receptor beta chain sequence and its context. The data belong to a study of T cells in Graves' hyperthyroidism and ophthalmopathy. CDR3 size: 14 residues. Trimming took 2 bases from V and 0 from J, leaving 7 bases between them. The germline V gene has CDR1 MNHEY and CDR2 SVGAGI. Using RNA transcripts as the source, TCR beta CDR3 regions were amplified. TCR CDR3 underwent first-round RT-PCR with the HTBI primer set. TCRdb fed the multiplex PCR reads into MiXCR, producing one record per CDR3 protein. The data contain 730,000 or so distinct CDR3 sequences, roughly a sixth of them singletons. Any symptoms of ophthalmopathy came after the first hyperthyroidism diagnosis, from which the blood sample dates. Source material for PBMCs was about 10 ml fresh peripheral blood.

Sequenced: blood. This sequence was found in a woman between 45 and 65 years old with Graves' hyperthyroidism that later progressed to Graves' ophthalmopathy. The rearrangement links TRBV6-5 to TRBJ1-1; D is perhaps TRBD1 (5 bases). The CDR3 reads CASSYTQVNTEAFF. The CDR3, as DNA: TGTGCCAGCAGTTACACACAGGTGAACACTGAAGCTTTCTTT.